This is a list of T cell receptor beta chains from one sample in a study of blood T cell repertoires in COVID-19. Some clones are missing from TCRdb's copy, which holds only in-frame ones; the method was immunoSEQ multiplex PCR. The sample yields more than 250,000 clones, just over 85% seen once. The sequencing input was PBMCs or T cells enriched from blood (not recorded which). All receptors come from a woman between 18 and 30 years old who had recovered from COVID-19. Each CDR3 is given with its conserved first and last residue. Fields, in order: J gene, clone size, D gene, V gene, CDR3 DNA, CDR3 protein. A D gene is named only where the DNA matches it firmly. Rows give clone size only sometimes, using once, few, many, or a class for an expanded clone.

J gene: TRBJ1-1
clone size: few
D gene: TRBD1
V gene: TRBV19
CDR3 DNA: TGTGCCAGTAGTAGTCGATTGACAGGGGGGACGCGGAACACTGAAGCTTTCTTT
CDR3 protein: CASSSRLTGGTRNTEAFF

J gene: TRBJ2-7
clone size: .
D gene: TRBD2
V gene: TRBV5-5
CDR3 DNA: TGTGCCAGCAAACGACTAGCGGGGTCCTACGAGCAGTACTTC
CDR3 protein: CASKRLAGSYEQYF

J gene: TRBJ1-4
clone size: .
D gene: .
V gene: TRBV18
CDR3 DNA: TGTGCCAGCTCACGGTCCGTAGGAGGTGAAAAACTGTTTTTT
CDR3 protein: CASSRSVGGEKLFF

J gene: TRBJ1-1
clone size: .
D gene: .
V gene: TRBV18
CDR3 DNA: TGTGCCAGCTCACGAAGGGACATGGCTTTCTTT
CDR3 protein: CASSRRDMAFF

J gene: TRBJ2-7
clone size: .
D gene: .
V gene: TRBV5-6
CDR3 DNA: TGTGCCAGCAGCGGAAGTAGCGGCCCAGGCCCCTACGAGCAGTACTTC
CDR3 protein: CASSGSSGPGPYEQYF

J gene: TRBJ1-1
clone size: .
D gene: .
V gene: TRBV6-5
CDR3 DNA: TGTGCCAGCAGGCCCAATCAGGGGAACACTGAAGCTTTCTTT
CDR3 protein: CASRPNQGNTEAFF

J gene: TRBJ2-5
clone size: .
D gene: .
V gene: TRBV11-2
CDR3 DNA: TGTGCCAGCAGCTTAGCGTTGACTAAAGAGACCCAGTACTTC
CDR3 protein: CASSLALTKETQYF

J gene: TRBJ1-4
clone size: .
D gene: .
V gene: TRBV19
CDR3 DNA: TGTGCCAGTAGTATATCCCTCGTCGAGCTGGGGAGAAGCGGGAAACTGTTTTTT
CDR3 protein: CASSISLVELGRSGKLFF

J gene: TRBJ1-1
clone size: once
D gene: .
V gene: TRBV14
CDR3 DNA: TGTGCCAGCAGCCAATCATACCAAGGGAGGGAAAGGGCTGAAGCTTTCTTT
CDR3 protein: CASSQSYQGRERAEAFF

J gene: TRBJ1-2
clone size: few
D gene: .
V gene: TRBV6-5
CDR3 DNA: TGTGCCAGCAGTTCTCTAAGTGGCTACACCTTC
CDR3 protein: CASSSLSGYTF

J gene: TRBJ1-5
clone size: .
D gene: .
V gene: TRBV19
CDR3 DNA: TGTGCCAGTCGAGCTCCCGTCAGGGGTGGTAATCAGCCCCAGCATTTT
CDR3 protein: CASRAPVRGGNQPQHF

J gene: TRBJ1-1
clone size: .
D gene: TRBD1
V gene: TRBV5-4
CDR3 DNA: TGTGCCAGCAGCTTGGACCTCCGCTCACCGGGACAGACAGGGGCTTTCTTT
CDR3 protein: CASSLDLRSPGQTGAFF

J gene: TRBJ1-1
clone size: .
D gene: TRBD1
V gene: TRBV2
CDR3 DNA: TGTGCCATCGACGGGACAGGGGGCGGGGGAACTGAAGCTTTCTTT
CDR3 protein: CAIDGTGGGGTEAFF

J gene: TRBJ2-1
clone size: .
D gene: TRBD2
V gene: TRBV11-1
CDR3 DNA: TGTGCCAGCAGCTCGCGGACTAGCCTGAGGTTCTTC
CDR3 protein: CASSSRTSLRFF

J gene: TRBJ2-1
clone size: .
D gene: .
V gene: TRBV30
CDR3 DNA: TGTGCCTGGAGGGGTCAGGGTTACAATGAGCAGTTCTTC
CDR3 protein: CAWRGQGYNEQFF

J gene: TRBJ2-1
clone size: few
D gene: TRBD2
V gene: TRBV30
CDR3 DNA: TGTGCCTGGATCGGCGAGCGGGAGAGCCTTTCCTCCTACAATGAGCAGTTCTTC
CDR3 protein: CAWIGERESLSSYNEQFF

J gene: TRBJ1-2
clone size: .
D gene: TRBD1
V gene: TRBV19
CDR3 DNA: TGTGCCAGTAGAGGAGGGGACAGGGGTGTTGGCTACACCTTC
CDR3 protein: CASRGGDRGVGYTF